These T cell receptor beta chains were read from a single sample in a study of type 1 regulatory T cells. TCRdb itself ran the reads through MiXCR, one entry per CDR3 protein. Here the sample spans 90,000 to 100,000 distinct CDR3 sequences, roughly 30% being singletons. The sequenced material came from CD4+ T cells, either the whole sample or a sorted fraction (not recorded which). These receptors all stem from a human donor in good health. Both conserved end residues are trimmed from each CDR3.

j_gene | v_gene | CDR3aa
TRBJ2-4 | TRBV28 | ASSGAFGQEVNIQY
TRBJ2-3 | TRBV7-2 | ASSFHAGNTDTQY
TRBJ2-2 | TRBV28 | ASSLARGLGGELF
TRBJ2-1 | TRBV7-8 | ASRPPGGSGNEQF
TRBJ1-3 | TRBV2 | ASSAARTGAVFGNTIY
TRBJ1-6 | TRBV12-3/TRBV12-4 | ASTLGQGWSPLH
TRBJ2-1 | TRBV7-3 | ASSSRESLGSYNEQF
TRBJ1-5 | TRBV7-6 | ASSLGGPNQPQH
TRBJ2-7 | TRBV6-5 | AGKNRGSVQY
TRBJ2-7 | TRBV19 | ASSIQRYYEQY
TRBJ1-2 | TRBV2 | ASSEGPGNYGYT
TRBJ2-3 | TRBV18 | ASSPPGGRATTDTQY
TRBJ1-1 | TRBV7-8 | ASSLAPWDRGEAF
TRBJ2-7 | TRBV6-5 | ASSPPGALTYEQY
TRBJ2-7 | TRBV5-1 | ASSLGDANYEQY
TRBJ2-4 | TRBV7-8 | ASSLKGGDFAKNIQY
TRBJ1-5 | TRBV19 | ASSTTGGPYQPQH
TRBJ2-1 | TRBV5-4 | ASSLGDRGPYNEQF
TRBJ2-2 | TRBV6-2/TRBV6-3 | ASSFLAGVTGELF
TRBJ1-6 | TRBV12-3/TRBV12-4 | ASSFGTGVRSSPLH
TRBJ2-1 | TRBV12-3/TRBV12-4 | ASSPRPGGEQF
TRBJ2-5 | TRBV3-1 | ASSPNPPGLRETQY
TRBJ1-4 | TRBV5-5 | ASSQQGTGEKLF
TRBJ2-6 | TRBV7-9 | ASSRELGGVGFSGANVLT
TRBJ2-5 | TRBV7-2 | ASSLMPGRETQY
TRBJ2-1 | TRBV5-1 | ASSTDPVYEQF
TRBJ2-1 | TRBV6-6 | ASSYPGRAMNEQF
TRBJ2-5 | TRBV6-5 | ASSYAGVQETQY
TRBJ2-3 | TRBV4-1 | ASSQSGSDSDTQY
TRBJ2-4 | TRBV12-3/TRBV12-4 | ASSIRGAKNIQY
TRBJ1-1 | TRBV29-1 | SVGTGTSTEAF
TRBJ2-1 | TRBV5-1 | ASSSLRGSGSDEQF
TRBJ2-7 | TRBV29-1 | SVEGRGSKTHEQY
TRBJ2-7 | TRBV20-1 | SASRDIPPRSYEQY
TRBJ2-5 | TRBV20-1 | SARTSHQETQY
TRBJ1-1 | TRBV7-2 | ASSREQDTEAF
TRBJ2-5 | TRBV3-1 | ASSQDIPKETQY
TRBJ2-3 | TRBV6-5 | ASSRLAGEGMGTQY
TRBJ2-1 | TRBV7-2 | ASSPRTIHNEQF
TRBJ2-5 | TRBV3-1 | ASNPGLAVAYQETQY
TRBJ2-7 | TRBV3-1 | ASSKPGQNNEQY
TRBJ1-1 | TRBV3-1 | ASSHEGGSTEAF
TRBJ2-5 | TRBV5-1 | ASSLRGIQETQY
TRBJ2-1 | TRBV11-2 | ASKSLTESSYNEQF
TRBJ2-5 | TRBV5-4 | ASTTGEGQETQY
TRBJ1-3 | TRBV7-2 | ASSLPGAGGNTIY
TRBJ2-1 | TRBV20-1 | SASPNEQF
TRBJ2-3 | TRBV19 | ASLGSGYTDTQY
TRBJ2-3 | TRBV6-5 | ASSYRTSGSRADTQY
TRBJ2-5 | TRBV29-1 | SVERQQETQY
TRBJ1-2 | TRBV20-1 | SATQGQGVNYGYT
TRBJ1-1 | TRBV4-3 | ASSPTSAGEAF
TRBJ2-7 | TRBV30 | AWRGGLVNEQY
TRBJ1-1 | TRBV7-2 | ASSQLLGGNTEAF